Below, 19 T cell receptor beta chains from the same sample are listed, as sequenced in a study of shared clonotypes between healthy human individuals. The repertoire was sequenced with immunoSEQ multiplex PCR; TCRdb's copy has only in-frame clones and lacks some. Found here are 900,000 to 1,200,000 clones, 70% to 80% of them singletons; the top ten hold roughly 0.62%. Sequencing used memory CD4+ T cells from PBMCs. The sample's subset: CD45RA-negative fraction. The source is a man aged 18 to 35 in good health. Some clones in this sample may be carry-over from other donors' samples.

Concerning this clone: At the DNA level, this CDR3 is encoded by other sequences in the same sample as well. CDR3 DNA sequence: TGCGCCAGCAGCTTGTGGGGAGGAACAGATACGCAGTATTTT. This encodes CASSLWGGTDTQYF. The chain uses TRBV5-1 and TRBJ2-3; tentative D call: TRBD2 (6 bases). Trimming stripped 1 base from V and 3 bases from J, with 9 bases between. Germline V gives CDR1 SGHRS, CDR2 YFSETQ. The CDR3 is 14 amino acids. The whole variable domain, remainder taken from reference TRBV5-1 and TRBJ2-3, is KAGVTQTPRYLIKTRGQQVTLSCSPISGHRSVSWYQQTPGQGLQFLFEYFSETQRNKGNFPGRFSGRQFSNSRSEMNVSTLELGDSALYLCASSLWGGTDTQYFGPGTRLTVL.

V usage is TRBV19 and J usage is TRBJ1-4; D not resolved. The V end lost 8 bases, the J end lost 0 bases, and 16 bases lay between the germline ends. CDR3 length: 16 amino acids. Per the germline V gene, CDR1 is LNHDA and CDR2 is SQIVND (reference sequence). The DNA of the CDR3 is TGTGCCAGTGCCCCCTTTGGATCTGCAACTAATGAAAAACTGTTTTTT. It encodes CASAPFGSATNEKLFF.

This chain's CDR3 is CASSQGAGFGEKLFF. CDR3 DNA: TGCGCCAGCAGCCAAGGGGCCGGGTTTGGTGAAAAACTGTTTTTT. This chain joins TRBV4-1 and TRBJ1-4; D remains unclear. There are 15 residues in the CDR3. Trimming left V 1 base short and J 7 bases short, with 13 bases between. Germline V lookup: CDR1 MGHRA, CDR2 YSYEKL.

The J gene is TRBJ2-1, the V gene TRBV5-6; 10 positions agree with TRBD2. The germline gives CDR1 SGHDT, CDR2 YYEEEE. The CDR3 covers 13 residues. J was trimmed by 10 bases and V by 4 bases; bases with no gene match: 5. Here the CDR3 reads CASSARTSGEQFF. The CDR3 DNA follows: TGTGCCAGCAGCGCGCGGACTAGCGGCGAGCAGTTCTTC. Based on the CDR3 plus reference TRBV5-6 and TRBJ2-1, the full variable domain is DAGVTQSPTHLIKTRGQQVTLRCSPKSGHDTVSWYQQALGQGPQFIFQYYEEEERQRGNFPDRFSGHQFPNYSSELNVNALLLGDSALYLCASSARTSGEQFFGPGTRLTVL.

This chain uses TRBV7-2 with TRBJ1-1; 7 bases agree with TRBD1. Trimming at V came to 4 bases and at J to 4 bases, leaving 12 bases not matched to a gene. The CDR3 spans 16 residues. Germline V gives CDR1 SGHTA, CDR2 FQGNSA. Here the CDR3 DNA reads TGTGCCAGCAGCTCGCGGGCGAGGGCAGGGGGCACTGAAGCTTTCTTT. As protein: CASSSRARAGGTEAFF.

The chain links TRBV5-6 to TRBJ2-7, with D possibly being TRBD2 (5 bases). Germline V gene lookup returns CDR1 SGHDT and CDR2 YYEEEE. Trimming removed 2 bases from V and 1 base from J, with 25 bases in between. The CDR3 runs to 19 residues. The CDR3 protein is CASSFSDGMTRLTSYEQYF. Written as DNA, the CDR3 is TGTGCCAGCAGCTTTTCTGACGGGATGACCCGCTTAACTTCCTACGAGCAGTACTTC.

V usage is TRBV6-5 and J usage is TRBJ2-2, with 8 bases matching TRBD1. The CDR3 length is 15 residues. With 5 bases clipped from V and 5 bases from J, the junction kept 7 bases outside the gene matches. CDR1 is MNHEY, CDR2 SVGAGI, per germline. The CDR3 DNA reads TGTGCCAGCAGTACCAGGACAGGGTATACCGGGGAGCTGTTTTTT. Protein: CASSTRTGYTGELFF.

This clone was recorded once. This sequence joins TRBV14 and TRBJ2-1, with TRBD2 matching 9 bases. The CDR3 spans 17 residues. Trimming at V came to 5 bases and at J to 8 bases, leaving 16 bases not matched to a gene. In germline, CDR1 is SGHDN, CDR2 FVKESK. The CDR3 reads CASSSDPYSGRLDEQFF. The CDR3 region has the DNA TGTGCCAGCAGCTCCGACCCCTATAGCGGGAGATTAGATGAGCAGTTCTTC.

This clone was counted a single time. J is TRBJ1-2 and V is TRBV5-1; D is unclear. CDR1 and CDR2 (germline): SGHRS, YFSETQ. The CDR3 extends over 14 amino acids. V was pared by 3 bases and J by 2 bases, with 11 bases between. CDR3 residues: CASSSLGLNYGYTF. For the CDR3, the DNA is TGCGCCAGCAGCTCCTTGGGCCTAAACTATGGCTACACCTTC.

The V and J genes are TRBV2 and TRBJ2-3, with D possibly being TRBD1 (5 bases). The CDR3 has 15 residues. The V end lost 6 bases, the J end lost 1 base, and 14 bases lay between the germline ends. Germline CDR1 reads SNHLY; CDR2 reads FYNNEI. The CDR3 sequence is CASSSGFYGTDTQYF. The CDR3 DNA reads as TGTGCCAGCAGCTCAGGGTTTTACGGCACAGATACGCAGTATTTT. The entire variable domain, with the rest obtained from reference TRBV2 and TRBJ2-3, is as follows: EPEVTQTPSHQVTQMGQEVILRCVPISNHLYFYWYRQILGQKVEFLVSFYNNEISEKSEIFDDQFSVERPDGSNFTLKIRSTKLEDSAMYFCASSSGFYGTDTQYFGPGTRLTVL.

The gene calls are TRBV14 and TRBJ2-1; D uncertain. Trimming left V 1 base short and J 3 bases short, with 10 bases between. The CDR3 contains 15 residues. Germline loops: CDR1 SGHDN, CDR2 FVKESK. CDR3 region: CASSQGLRSYNEQFF. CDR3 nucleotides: TGTGCCAGCAGCCAAGGGTTGCGGAGCTACAATGAGCAGTTCTTC.

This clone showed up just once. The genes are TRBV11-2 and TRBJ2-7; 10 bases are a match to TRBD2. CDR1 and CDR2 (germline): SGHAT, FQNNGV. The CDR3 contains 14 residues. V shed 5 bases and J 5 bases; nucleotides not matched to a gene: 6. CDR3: CASSQTSGMDEQYF. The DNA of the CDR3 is TGTGCCAGCAGCCAAACTAGCGGGATGGACGAGCAGTACTTC.

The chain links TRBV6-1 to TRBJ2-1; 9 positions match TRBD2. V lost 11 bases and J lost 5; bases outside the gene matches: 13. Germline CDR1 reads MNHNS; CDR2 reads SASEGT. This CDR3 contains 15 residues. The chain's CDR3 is CAGGTRLAGNNEQFF. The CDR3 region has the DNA TGTGCCGGAGGTACAAGGCTAGCGGGGAACAATGAGCAGTTCTTC.

Here the CDR3 DNA reads TGTGCCAGCAGGAAAGGGAACAGGGATGAGCAGTTCTTC. It translates to CASRKGNRDEQFF. The J gene is TRBJ2-1, the V gene TRBV27, with a weak D call TRBD1 (6 bases). The CDR3 extends over 13 amino acids. CDR1 is MNHEY, CDR2 SMNVEV, per germline (reference sequence). Trimming cost V 6 bases and J 8 bases, with 14 bases left between them.

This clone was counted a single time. CDR3 sequence reads: CASSLDFPGQGNYGYTF. CDR3 DNA: TGTGCCAGCAGCTTGGATTTCCCGGGACAGGGGAACTATGGCTACACCTTC. V is TRBV5-6 and J is TRBJ1-2; 10 bases line up with TRBD1. The CDR3 length is 17 residues. The germline V gene has CDR1 SGHDT and CDR2 YYEEEE. Losses at the gene ends were 0 bases for V and 2 bases for J; bases not matched to a gene: 7.

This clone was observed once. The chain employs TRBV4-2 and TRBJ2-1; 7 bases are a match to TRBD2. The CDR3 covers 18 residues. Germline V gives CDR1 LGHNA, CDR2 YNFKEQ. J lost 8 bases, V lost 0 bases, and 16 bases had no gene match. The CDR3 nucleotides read TGTGCCAGCAGCCAAGATGGCCTAGCGGACGTTGAGGGATATGAGCAGTTCTTC. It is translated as CASSQDGLADVEGYEQFF.

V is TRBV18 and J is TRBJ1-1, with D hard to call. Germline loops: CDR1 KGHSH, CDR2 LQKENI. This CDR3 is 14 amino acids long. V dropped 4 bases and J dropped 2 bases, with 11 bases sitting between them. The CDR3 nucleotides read TGTGCCAGCTCACTCTTGAGGAGCAACACTGAAGCTTTCTTT. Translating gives CASSLLRSNTEAFF.

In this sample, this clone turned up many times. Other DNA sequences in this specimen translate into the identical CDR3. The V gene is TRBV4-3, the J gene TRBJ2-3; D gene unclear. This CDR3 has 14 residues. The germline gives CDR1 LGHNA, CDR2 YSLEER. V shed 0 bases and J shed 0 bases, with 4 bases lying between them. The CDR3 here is CASSQDVSTDTQYF. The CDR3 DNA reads TGCGCCAGCAGCCAAGATGTCAGCACAGATACGCAGTATTTT.

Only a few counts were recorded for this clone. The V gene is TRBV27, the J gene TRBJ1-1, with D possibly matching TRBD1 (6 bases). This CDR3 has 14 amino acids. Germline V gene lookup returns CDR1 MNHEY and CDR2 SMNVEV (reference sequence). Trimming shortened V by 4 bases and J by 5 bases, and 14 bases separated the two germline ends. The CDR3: CASSWIRGGTEAFF. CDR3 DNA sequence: TGTGCCAGCAGTTGGATCAGGGGAGGAACTGAAGCTTTCTTT.